This paragraph reports one TCR beta chain. The data stem from a study of blood T cell repertoires in COVID-19. The V end was cut by 4 bases, the J end by 2 bases, with 11 bases between. The CDR3 sequence is 14 residues long. CDR1 and CDR2 from the germline V gene are KGHSH and LQKENI. Method: immunoSEQ multiplex PCR; TCRdb's copy keeps in-frame clones and lacks some. This table has 89,000 or so clones, about 90% appearing once. The specimen sequenced was peripheral blood. The gene calls are TRBV18 and TRBJ1-2; tentatively, D is TRBD1 (6 bases). The clonotype originates from a man aged 50-59 years with COVID-19, enrolled during active disease. CDR3 nucleotide sequence: TGTGCCAGCTCACAAAATACAGGGAACTATGGCTACACCTTC. It is translated as CASSQNTGNYGYTF. Combining the CDR3 with reference TRBV18 and TRBJ1-2 gives the whole variable domain NAGVMQNPRHLVRRRGQEARLRCSPMKGHSHVYWYRQLPEEGLKFMVYLQKENIIDESGMPKERFSAEFPKEGPSILRIQQVVRGDSAAYFCASSQNTGNYGYTFGSGTRLTVV.